This entry lists 12 T cell receptor beta chains sequenced from one sample in a study of blood T cell repertoires in COVID-19. Assay used: immunoSEQ multiplex PCR; TCRdb lists only in-frame clones, some missing. This table holds about 120,000 clones, about 82% found once. Sequencing was performed on peripheral blood. The receptors shown here come from a man between 60 and 70 years old with active or convalescent COVID-19.

This chain connects TRBV5-1 to TRBJ1-3, with TRBD1 matching 7 bases. The CDR3 has 16 amino acids. In germline, CDR1 is SGHRS, CDR2 YFSETQ. J gave up 4 bases and V 0 bases, and 7 bases lay outside the gene matches. Here the CDR3 DNA reads TGCGCCAGCAGCTTGGCTCCGGTGGGACAGGGAAACACCATATATTTT. Translating gives CASSLAPVGQGNTIYF.

The table lists this clone with a count of one. Here the CDR3 reads CASSPQPGQGEGEAFF. The CDR3 DNA is TGTGCCAGTAGTCCGCAGCCGGGACAGGGGGAGGGTGAAGCTTTCTTT. The chain links TRBV19 to TRBJ1-1, with 11 bases identical to TRBD1. Germline V CDR1 and CDR2: LNHDA, SQIVND (reference sequence). There are 16 residues in the CDR3. With V trimmed by 5 bases and J by 7 bases, 12 bases remained unmatched.

The genes are TRBV7-3 and TRBJ2-2, with 10 bases that match TRBD2. CDR3 length equals 17 residues. Per germline, CDR1 SGHTA and CDR2 FQGTGA. The V gene end was trimmed by 0 bases and the J gene end by 7 bases; junction bases not matched to a gene: 8. CDR3 sequence (DNA): TGTGCCAGCAGCTTAACGAGGCTAGCGGGAGATCGCGGGGAGCTGTTTTTT. Protein: CASSLTRLAGDRGELFF.

The genes are TRBV28 and TRBJ1-4; maybe TRBD1 (5 bases). Per the germline V gene, CDR1 is MDHEN and CDR2 is SYDVKM. The CDR3 runs to 16 residues. V shed 0 bases and J shed 7 bases, with 15 bases lying between them. The DNA of the CDR3 is TGTGCCAGCAGTTTATGGGCAGGGAGGCGGATTGAAAAACTGTTTTTT. This translates into CASSLWAGRRIEKLFF.

V and J are TRBV11-3 and TRBJ2-7; 10 bases fit TRBD2. With V trimmed by 5 bases and J by 6 bases, 7 bases remained unmatched. This CDR3 has 14 amino acids. Germline V gene sequence: CDR1 SGHNT, CDR2 YENEEA. The CDR3 loop is CASSRAGGPSEQYF. The CDR3 DNA follows: TGTGCCAGCAGCCGAGCGGGAGGGCCGTCCGAGCAGTACTTC. Using reference TRBV11-3 and TRBJ2-7 for the parts outside the CDR3, the full variable domain is EAGVVQSPRYKIIEKKQPVAFWCNPISGHNTLYWYLQNLGQGPELLIRYENEEAVDDSQLPKDRFSAERLKGVDSTLKIQPAELGDSAVYLCASSRAGGPSEQYFGPGTRLTVT.

The chain recombines TRBV7-9 with TRBJ2-7; maybe TRBD2 (6 bases). Germline V gene sequence: CDR1 SEHNR, CDR2 FQNEAQ (reference sequence). CDR3 size: 12 residues. Trimming cost V 5 bases and J 2 bases, with 7 bases left between them. CDR3 protein: CASSPGAYEQYF. For the CDR3, the DNA is TGTGCCAGCAGCCCGGGAGCCTACGAGCAGTACTTC.

CDR3 DNA sequence: TGTGCCAGCAGCCAAGGGGGCCGGCTAGAAGAGACCCAGTACTTC. Translating it yields CASSQGGRLEETQYF. The chain employs TRBV4-2 and TRBJ2-5; a possible D gene is TRBD1 (5 bases). The CDR3 is made up of 15 amino acids. V was cut by 1 base and J by 3 bases, with 12 bases left in between. In germline, CDR1 is LGHNA, CDR2 YNFKEQ.

The chain carries TRBV27 and TRBJ1-2; the match to TRBD1 covers 9 bases. The ends lost 0 bases at V and 3 bases at J; junction bases unmatched: 20. The CDR3 spans 21 residues. Germline CDR1 MNHEY, CDR2 SMNVEV (reference sequence). This CDR3 is CASSLSIVGSVQGAVDYGYTF. CDR3 sequence (DNA): TGTGCCAGCAGTTTATCGATTGTGGGGTCGGTACAGGGGGCGGTCGACTATGGCTACACCTTC.

This chain connects TRBV29-1 to TRBJ2-3, with 11 bases fitting TRBD1. The J segment lost 5 bases and the V segment lost 1 base, leaving 2 bases of the junction unmatched. Germline-derived CDR1 and CDR2 are SQVTM and ANQGSEA. There are 14 residues in the CDR3. As DNA, the CDR3 is TGCAGCGTTGAAGGGACAGGGGGCGTAGATACGCAGTATTTT. Protein product: CSVEGTGGVDTQYF.

The chain links TRBV6-5 to TRBJ2-7; maybe TRBD2 (5 bases). This CDR3 is 14 amino acids long. In germline, CDR1 is MNHEY, CDR2 SVGAGI. Trimming removed 6 bases at V and 3 bases at J, with 15 bases between. The CDR3 DNA sequence: TGTGCCAGCAGACCCTTAACCGGAGGCTACGAGCAGTACTTC. As protein: CASRPLTGGYEQYF.

J is TRBJ2-5 and V is TRBV6-5; D may be TRBD2 (5 bases). The CDR3 spans 14 residues. Looked up from germline, CDR1 is MNHEY and CDR2 is SVGAGI. Trimming left V 5 bases short and J 2 bases short, with 12 bases between. CDR3 DNA: TGTGCCAGCAGTCCGAGGACGGGACAAGAGACCCAGTACTTC. Residues: CASSPRTGQETQYF.

The chain employs TRBV6-2 or TRBV6-3 and TRBJ2-1, with no clear D. This CDR3 spans 14 amino acids. Germline CDR1 is MNHEY and CDR2 is SVGEGT. Trimming pared 4 bases from V and 12 bases from J, leaving 19 bases between. CDR3 sequence reads: CASSSTTYADPQFF. CDR3 DNA: TGTGCCAGCAGTTCGACCACCTATGCGGATCCGCAGTTCTTC.